The text below deals with one T cell receptor (beta chain). Antigen unknown. One end of the junction varies from germline; a read error may be responsible. This entry comes from a study of T cell responses to AZD1222 COVID-19 vaccine. The CDR3 is 15 residues long. Germline V gene sequence: CDR1 SGHNT, CDR2 YYREEE (reference sequence). Profiled with immunoSEQ multiplex PCR; TCRdb holds only in-frame clones, not every one. The sample consists of 65,000 to 100,000 clones, roughly 90% of them appearing once. Study outcomes and limitations: Recipients of AZD1222 seropositive at baseline numbered only 5 or 6. Researchers report vaccine-associated CD4 TCRs spanning spike, with dominance at 160-218 and 743-854. Donors were mostly white British, more females; clonal diversity possibly underestimated.

This TCR derives from an adult who received the AZD1222 COVID-19 vaccine. The chain couples TRBV5-4 to TRBJ2-3; D gene unclear. The sample in question was peripheral blood, obtained 28 days after the second AZD1222 dose. The DNA of the CDR3 is TGTGCCAGCAGTTTCGCAGGTGTTGGCACACATACGCAGTATTTT. Encoded protein: CASSFAGVGTHTQYF.